These 21 T cell receptor beta chains were sequenced from one sample in a study of CD8 T cells in Susac syndrome. cDNA came from approximately 0.5 to 1 ug RNA primed by random hexamers. Using its own MiXCR run on the immunoSEQ multiplex PCR reads, TCRdb lists one record per CDR3 protein. This table holds 100,000 to 150,000 distinct CDR3 sequences, over 85% found once. The sequencing input was CD4+ T cells from PBMCs. These receptor sequences come from a human donor in good health.

This clonotype was picked up a small number of times. V usage is TRBV7-2 and J usage is TRBJ2-1, with D maybe TRBD2 (6 bases). V was trimmed by 5 bases and J by 8 bases, leaving 16 bases between them. This CDR3 contains 14 residues. The germline V gene encodes CDR1 SGHTA and CDR2 FQGNSA. The CDR3 nucleotides read TGTGCCAGCAGCCCCGGACTACTGCGTGATGAGCAGTTCTTC. Its translation is CASSPGLLRDEQFF.

J is TRBJ2-5 and V is TRBV2; 16 nucleotides line up with TRBD2. The germline V gene encodes CDR1 SNHLY and CDR2 FYNNEI. This CDR3 has 16 residues. After removal of 3 bases from V and 4 bases from J, the junction contained 2 bases not matched to a gene. The CDR3 coding sequence is TGTGCCAGCAGTGAGGGACTAGCGGGAGGGCCAGAGACCCAGTACTTC. Residues: CASSEGLAGGPETQYF.

V gene TRBV2 combines with J gene TRBJ1-5; D possibly corresponds to TRBD1 (5 bases). Germline CDR1 and CDR2: SNHLY and FYNNEI. The CDR3 has 15 amino acids. V gave up 10 bases and J gave up 3 bases, with 19 bases separating them. The CDR3 region is CATRHGDQFNQPQHF. In DNA, the CDR3 is TGTGCCACCCGACATGGGGACCAATTCAATCAGCCCCAGCATTTT.

The rearrangement joins TRBV3-1 to TRBJ1-1, with TRBD1 matching 9 bases. Looked up from germline, CDR1 is LGHDT and CDR2 is YNNKEL (reference sequence). The length of the CDR3 is 12 residues. V shed 8 bases, J shed 6 bases, and the junction held 4 bases outside the gene matches. CDR3 in amino acids: CASGQGFAEAFF. The CDR3 DNA reads TGTGCCAGCGGACAGGGGTTCGCTGAAGCTTTCTTT.

V and J are TRBV3-1 and TRBJ2-7, with TRBD1 as a possible D gene (6 bases). Deletions cut 3 bases from V and 3 bases from J, with 9 bases between. The CDR3 totals 13 residues. In germline, CDR1 is LGHDT, CDR2 YNNKEL (reference sequence). The CDR3 DNA is TGTGCCAGCAGCCAGGGGGCCTACTACGAGCAGTACTTC. It translates to CASSQGAYYEQYF.

The CDR3 bases are TGTGCCAGCAGCCTGGGACAGGGGAGGGCCGGGGAGCTGTTTTTT. This sequence encodes CASSLGQGRAGELFF. The rearrangement links TRBV3-1 to TRBJ2-2, with 10 bases identical to TRBD1. The CDR3 has 15 residues. The V gene end was trimmed by 4 bases and the J gene end by 6 bases; junction bases not matched to a gene: 5. Germline V gene data show CDR1 as LGHDT and CDR2 as YNNKEL (reference sequence).

The J gene is TRBJ1-1, the V gene TRBV5-1, with 8 positions matching TRBD1. The V gene end was trimmed by 4 bases and the J gene end by 6 bases; junction bases not matched to a gene: 14. From germline, CDR1 is SGHRS and CDR2 YFSETQ. This CDR3 is 16 amino acids long. The CDR3 loop is CASSLGQGNIWAEAFF. CDR3 coding DNA: TGCGCCAGCAGCCTCGGACAGGGAAACATTTGGGCTGAAGCTTTCTTT.

V and J are TRBV18 and TRBJ1-5; a weak D match, TRBD1 (5 bases). Trimming shortened V by 6 bases and J by 8 bases, and 14 bases separated the two germline ends. Germline V lookup: CDR1 KGHSH, CDR2 LQKENI. The CDR3 runs to 13 residues. Here the CDR3 reads CASSPTWDEPQHF. The DNA of the CDR3 is TGTGCCAGCTCCCCCACGTGGGACGAGCCCCAGCATTTT.

This chain uses TRBV29-1 with TRBJ1-1; 7 positions match TRBD1. J was trimmed by 3 bases and V by 4 bases; bases with no gene match: 8. This CDR3 has 14 residues. Germline V CDR1 and CDR2: SQVTM, ANQGSEA. The CDR3 nucleotides read TGCAGCGTTGGTAGGGGGCAGGCAGACACTGAAGCTTTCTTT. Amino acid sequence: CSVGRGQADTEAFF.

The V and J genes are TRBV5-6 and TRBJ1-1, with unresolved D. The V end was cut by 5 bases, the J end by 1 base, with 9 bases between. CDR3 length: 13 residues. Germline V gene sequence: CDR1 SGHDT, CDR2 YYEEEE. CDR3 nucleotide sequence: TGTGCCAGCAGGCCTGTGGAGAACACTGAAGCTTTCTTT. It specifies CASRPVENTEAFF.

This chain connects TRBV9 to TRBJ1-2; perhaps TRBD1 as D (6 bases). Trimming took 3 bases from V and 5 from J, leaving 17 bases between them. This CDR3 is 15 amino acids long. The germline gives CDR1 SGDLS, CDR2 YYNGEE. The DNA of the CDR3 is TGTGCCAGCAGCGCCAAGAGGACAGACTTATATGGCTACACCTTC. Translation: CASSAKRTDLYGYTF.

This clonotype was counted a single time. The chain carries TRBV5-1 and TRBJ1-1; 7 positions agree with TRBD1. The CDR3 sequence is 14 residues long. V lost 4 bases to trimming and J lost 7 bases; unmatched junction nucleotides: 10. The germline V gene encodes CDR1 SGHRS and CDR2 YFSETQ. CDR3 bases: TGCGCCAGCAGCCGGACAGGAGAGACCGGTGAAGCTTTCTTT. Its protein product is CASSRTGETGEAFF.

The rearrangement uses TRBV7-9 and TRBJ1-1; 8 bases match TRBD1. The CDR3 is 15 residues long. Germline V CDR1 and CDR2: SEHNR, FQNEAQ (reference sequence). V dropped 1 base and J dropped 5; count of bases not matched to a gene: 6. The CDR3 spells CASSLGPGGYTEAFF. CDR3 sequence (DNA): TGTGCCAGCAGCTTAGGCCCAGGGGGCTATACTGAAGCTTTCTTT.

This clonotype was seen a single time. The chain joins TRBV12-3 or TRBV12-4 to TRBJ2-3; 7 positions agree with TRBD1. This CDR3 has 17 amino acids. The trim removed 6 bases at V and 1 base at J, leaving 13 bases unmatched. The CDR3 DNA reads TGTGCCAGCAGCCTTGGCCCTCCGGGACAGCGCACAGATACGCAGTATTTT. Protein: CASSLGPPGQRTDTQYF.

The chain carries TRBV27 and TRBJ1-2; 8 bases are a match to TRBD1. This CDR3 contains 14 residues. Germline CDR1 MNHEY, CDR2 SMNVEV (reference sequence). V was clipped by 5 bases and J by 2 bases; unmatched bases: 4. CDR3 in DNA: TGTGCCAGCAGTGGACAGGGAGGAAACTATGGCTACACCTTC. It is translated as CASSGQGGNYGYTF.

The chain links TRBV18 to TRBJ2-1; D remains unclear. This CDR3 has 15 residues. The V end lost 0 bases, the J end lost 4 bases, and 10 bases lay between the germline ends. Germline assignment: CDR1 KGHSH and CDR2 LQKENI. DNA for the CDR3: TGTGCCAGCTCACCACCGGGGTTTGGGTACAATGAGCAGTTCTTC. Its protein is CASSPPGFGYNEQFF.

The chain links TRBV2 to TRBJ1-4; D uncertain. Looked up from germline, CDR1 is SNHLY and CDR2 is FYNNEI. Trimming removed 7 bases from V and 2 bases from J, with 20 bases in between. The CDR3 length is 17 residues. The CDR3 here is CASTDRIRAATNEKLFF. CDR3 nucleotides: TGTGCCAGCACGGACCGAATACGGGCCGCGACTAATGAAAAACTGTTTTTT.

The gene calls are TRBV7-9 and TRBJ2-2; D is undetermined. This CDR3 is 18 amino acids long. The V end was cut by 2 bases, the J end by 1 base, with 17 bases between. From germline, CDR1 is SEHNR and CDR2 FQNEAQ (reference sequence). The DNA of the CDR3 is TGTGCCAGCAGCTTACCAAGATGGACGGTGGTGAACACCGGGGAGCTGTTTTTT. Its translation: CASSLPRWTVVNTGELFF.

This chain links TRBV20-1 with TRBJ1-1, with D unresolved. V was trimmed by 7 bases and J by 1 base, leaving 7 bases between them. This CDR3 region has 11 residues. The germline CDR1 and CDR2 sequences are DFQATT and SNEGSKA (reference sequence). The CDR3 loop is CSVTRNTEAFF. The CDR3 bases are TGCAGTGTTACCAGGAACACTGAAGCTTTCTTT.

The gene calls are TRBV27 and TRBJ1-2, with TRBD1 matching 9 bases. The CDR3 is 13 amino acids. CDR1 is MNHEY, CDR2 SMNVEV, per germline (reference sequence). After removal of 5 bases from V and 6 bases from J, the junction contained 4 bases not matched to a gene. CDR3 sequence: CASSPWDRDGYTF. As DNA, the CDR3 is TGTGCCAGCAGTCCATGGGACAGGGATGGCTACACCTTC.

The chain recombines TRBV2 with TRBJ2-7; D might be TRBD1 or TRBD2, each matching 6 bases. This CDR3 has 16 amino acids. Per the germline V gene, CDR1 is SNHLY and CDR2 is FYNNEI. Trimming cost V 7 bases and J 0 bases, with 19 bases left between them. CDR3 nucleotides: TGTGCCAGCACCAGAGGGGGGACACCGATCTCCTACGAGCAGTACTTC. Amino acid sequence: CASTRGGTPISYEQYF.